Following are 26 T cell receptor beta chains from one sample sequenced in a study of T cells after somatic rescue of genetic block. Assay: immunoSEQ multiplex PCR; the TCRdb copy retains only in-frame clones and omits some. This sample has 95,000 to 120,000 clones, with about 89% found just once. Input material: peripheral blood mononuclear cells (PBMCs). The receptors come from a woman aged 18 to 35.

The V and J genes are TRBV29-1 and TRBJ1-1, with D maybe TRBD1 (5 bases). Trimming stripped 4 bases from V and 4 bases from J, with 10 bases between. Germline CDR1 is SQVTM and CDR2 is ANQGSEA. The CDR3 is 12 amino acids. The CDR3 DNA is TGCAGCGTTGGCGGGGGGAGCACTGAAGCTTTCTTT. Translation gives CSVGGGSTEAFF. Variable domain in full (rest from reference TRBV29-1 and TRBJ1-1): SAVISQKPSRDICQRGTSLTIQCQVDSQVTMMFWYRQQPGQSLTLIATANQGSEATYESGFVIDKFPISRPNLTFSTLTVSNMSPEDSSIYLCSVGGGSTEAFFGQGTRLTVV.

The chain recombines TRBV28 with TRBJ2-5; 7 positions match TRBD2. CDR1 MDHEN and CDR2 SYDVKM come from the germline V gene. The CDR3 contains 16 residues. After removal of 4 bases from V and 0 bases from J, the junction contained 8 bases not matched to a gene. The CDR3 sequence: CASSSSGTKYQETQYF. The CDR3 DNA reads TGTGCCAGCAGTTCCTCCGGGACTAAGTACCAAGAGACCCAGTACTTC. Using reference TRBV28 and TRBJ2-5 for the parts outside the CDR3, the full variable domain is DVKVTQSSRYLVKRTGEKVFLECVQDMDHENMFWYRQDPGLGLRLIYFSYDVKMKEKGDIPEGYSVSREKKERFSLILESASTNQTSMYLCASSSSGTKYQETQYFGPGTRLLVL.

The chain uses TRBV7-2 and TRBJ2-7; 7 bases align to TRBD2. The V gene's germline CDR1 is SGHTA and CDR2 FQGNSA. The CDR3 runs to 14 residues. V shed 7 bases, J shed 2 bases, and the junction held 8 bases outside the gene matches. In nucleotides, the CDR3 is TGTGCCAGCACCCCTAGCGGTACCACCTACGAGCAGTACTTC. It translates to CASTPSGTTYEQYF.

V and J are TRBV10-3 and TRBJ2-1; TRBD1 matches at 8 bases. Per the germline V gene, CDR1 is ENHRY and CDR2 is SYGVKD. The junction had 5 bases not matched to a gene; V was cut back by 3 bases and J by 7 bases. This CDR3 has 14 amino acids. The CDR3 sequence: CAISEGQGGNEQFF. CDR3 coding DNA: TGTGCCATCAGTGAAGGACAGGGCGGGAATGAGCAGTTCTTC.

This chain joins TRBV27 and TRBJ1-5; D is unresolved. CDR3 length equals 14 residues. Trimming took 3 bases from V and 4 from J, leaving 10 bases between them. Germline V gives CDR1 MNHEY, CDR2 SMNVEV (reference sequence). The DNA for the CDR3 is TGTGCCAGCAGTTTCCCCGGACCGAATCAGCCCCAGCATTTT. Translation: CASSFPGPNQPQHF.

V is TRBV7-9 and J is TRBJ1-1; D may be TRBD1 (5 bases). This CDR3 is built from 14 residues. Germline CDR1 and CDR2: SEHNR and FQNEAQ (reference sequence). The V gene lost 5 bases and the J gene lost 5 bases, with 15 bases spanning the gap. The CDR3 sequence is CASSLPFGGTEAFF. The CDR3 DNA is TGTGCCAGCAGCCTGCCTTTCGGGGGGACTGAAGCTTTCTTT.

The CDR3 here is CASSPGIPGNSPLHF. In nucleotides, the CDR3 is TGTGCCAGCAGCCCTGGGATTCCAGGGAATTCACCCCTCCACTTT. The rearrangement uses TRBV7-9 and TRBJ1-6; a weak D match, TRBD1 (5 bases). The CDR3 consists of 15 residues. The germline CDR1 and CDR2 sequences are SEHNR and FQNEAQ (reference sequence). V shed 5 bases and J shed 7 bases, with 15 bases lying between them.

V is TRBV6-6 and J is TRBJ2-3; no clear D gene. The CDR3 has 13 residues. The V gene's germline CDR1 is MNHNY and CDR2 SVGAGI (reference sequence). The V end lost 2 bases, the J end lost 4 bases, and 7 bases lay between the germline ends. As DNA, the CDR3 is TGTGCCAGCAGTTACCAGTCATCAGATACGCAGTATTTT. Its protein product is CASSYQSSDTQYF.

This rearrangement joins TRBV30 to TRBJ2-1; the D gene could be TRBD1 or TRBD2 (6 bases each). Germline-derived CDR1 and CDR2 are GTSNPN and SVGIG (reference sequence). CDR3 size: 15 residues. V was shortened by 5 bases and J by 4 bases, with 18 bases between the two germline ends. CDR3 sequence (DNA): TGTGCCTGGGAACCTTGGGGGGCTCCTTACAATGAGCAGTTCTTC. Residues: CAWEPWGAPYNEQFF.

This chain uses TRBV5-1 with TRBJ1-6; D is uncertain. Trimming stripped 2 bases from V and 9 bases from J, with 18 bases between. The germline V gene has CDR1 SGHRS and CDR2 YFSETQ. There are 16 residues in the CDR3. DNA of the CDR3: TGCGCCAGCAGCTTAACCGGGCCACCGGTGAGTTCACCCCTCCACTTT. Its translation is CASSLTGPPVSSPLHF.

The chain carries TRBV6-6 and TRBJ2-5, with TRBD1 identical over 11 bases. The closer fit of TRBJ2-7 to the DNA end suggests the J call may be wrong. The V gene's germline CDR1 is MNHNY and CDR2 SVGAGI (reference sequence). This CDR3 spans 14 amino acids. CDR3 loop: CASSFGTGGYEQYF. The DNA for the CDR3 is TGTGCCAGCAGTTTTGGGACAGGGGGCTACGAGCAGTACTTC.

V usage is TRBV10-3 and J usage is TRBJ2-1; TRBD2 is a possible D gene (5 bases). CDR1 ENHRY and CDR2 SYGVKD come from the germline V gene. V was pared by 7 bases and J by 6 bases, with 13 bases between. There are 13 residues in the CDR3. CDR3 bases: TGTGCCATCACAGGAGGATCCCTCAATGAGCAGTTCTTC. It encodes CAITGGSLNEQFF.

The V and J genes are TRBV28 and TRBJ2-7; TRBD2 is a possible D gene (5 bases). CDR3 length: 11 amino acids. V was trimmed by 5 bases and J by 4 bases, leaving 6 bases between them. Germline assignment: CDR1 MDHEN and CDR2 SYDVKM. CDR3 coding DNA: TGTGCCAGCAGTCGGGGATACGAGCAGTACTTC. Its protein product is CASSRGYEQYF.

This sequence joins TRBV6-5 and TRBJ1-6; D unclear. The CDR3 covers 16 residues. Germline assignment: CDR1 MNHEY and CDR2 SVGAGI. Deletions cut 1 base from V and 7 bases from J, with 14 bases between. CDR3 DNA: TGTGCCAGCAGTTACTTAAGCGGGAATCGGAATTCACCCCTCCACTTT. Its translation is CASSYLSGNRNSPLHF.

The DNA of the CDR3 is TGTGCCAGCAGCCCCGCGCGGAGCTCTAGCACAGATACGCAGTATTTT. Translation gives CASSPARSSSTDTQYF. The V gene is TRBV9, the J gene TRBJ2-3; D call uncertain. The CDR3 is 16 residues long. Trimming removed 4 bases from V and 0 bases from J, with 15 bases in between. In germline, CDR1 is SGDLS, CDR2 YYNGEE.

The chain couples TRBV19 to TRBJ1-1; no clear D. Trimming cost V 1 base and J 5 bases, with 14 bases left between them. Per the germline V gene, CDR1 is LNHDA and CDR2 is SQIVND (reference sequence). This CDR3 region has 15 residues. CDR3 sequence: CASSIAGVVGTEAFF. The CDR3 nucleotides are TGTGCCAGTAGTATAGCAGGAGTCGTAGGGACTGAAGCTTTCTTT. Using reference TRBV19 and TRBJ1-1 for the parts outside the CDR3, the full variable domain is DGGITQSPKYLFRKEGQNVTLSCEQNLNHDAMYWYRQDPGQGLRLIYYSQIVNDFQKGDIAEGYSVSREKKESFPLTVTSAQKNPTAFYLCASSIAGVVGTEAFFGQGTRLTVV.

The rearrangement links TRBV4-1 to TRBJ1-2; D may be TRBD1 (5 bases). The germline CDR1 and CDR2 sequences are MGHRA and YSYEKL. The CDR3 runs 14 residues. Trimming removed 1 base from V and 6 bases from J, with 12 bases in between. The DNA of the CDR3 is TGCGCCAGCAGCCAAGTCGGGCTAGGGGATGGCTACACCTTC. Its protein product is CASSQVGLGDGYTF.

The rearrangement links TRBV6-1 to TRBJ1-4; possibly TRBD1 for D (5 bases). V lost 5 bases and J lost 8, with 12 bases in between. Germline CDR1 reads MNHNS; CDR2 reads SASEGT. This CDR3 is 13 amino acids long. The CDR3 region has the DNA TGTGCCAGCAGTCCAGGGTCTAGGGAAAAACTGTTTTTT. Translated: CASSPGSREKLFF.

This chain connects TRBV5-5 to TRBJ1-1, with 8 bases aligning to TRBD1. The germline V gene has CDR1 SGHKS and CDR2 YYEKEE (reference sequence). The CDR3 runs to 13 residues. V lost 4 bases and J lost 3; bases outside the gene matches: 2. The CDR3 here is CASSAQGDTEAFF. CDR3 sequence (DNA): TGTGCCAGCAGCGCACAGGGGGACACTGAAGCTTTCTTT.

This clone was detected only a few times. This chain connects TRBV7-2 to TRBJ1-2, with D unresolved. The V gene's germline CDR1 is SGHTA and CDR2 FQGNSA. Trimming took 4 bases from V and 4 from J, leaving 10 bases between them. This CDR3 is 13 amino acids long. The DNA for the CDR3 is TGTGCCAGCAGCTCCCCCGGACGCTATGGCTACACCTTC. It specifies CASSSPGRYGYTF. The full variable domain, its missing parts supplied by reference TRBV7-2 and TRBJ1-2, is GAGVSQSPSNKVTEKGKDVELRCDPISGHTALYWYRQSLGQGLEFLIYFQGNSAPDKSGLPSDRFSAERTGGSVSTLTIQRTQQEDSAVYLCASSSPGRYGYTFGSGTRLTVV.

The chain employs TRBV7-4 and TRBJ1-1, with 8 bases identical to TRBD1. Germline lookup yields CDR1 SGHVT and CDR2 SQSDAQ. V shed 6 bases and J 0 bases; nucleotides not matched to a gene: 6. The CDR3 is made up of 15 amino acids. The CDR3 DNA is TGTGCCAGCAGTTCAGGGGGCAAGCTGAACACTGAAGCTTTCTTT. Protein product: CASSSGGKLNTEAFF.

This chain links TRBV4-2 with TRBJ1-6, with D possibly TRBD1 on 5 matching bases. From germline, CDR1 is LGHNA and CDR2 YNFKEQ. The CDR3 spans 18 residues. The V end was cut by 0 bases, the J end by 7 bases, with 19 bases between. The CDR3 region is CASSQEGGEGGGNSPLHF. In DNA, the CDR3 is TGTGCCAGCAGCCAAGAAGGAGGAGAGGGCGGGGGAAATTCACCCCTCCACTTT.

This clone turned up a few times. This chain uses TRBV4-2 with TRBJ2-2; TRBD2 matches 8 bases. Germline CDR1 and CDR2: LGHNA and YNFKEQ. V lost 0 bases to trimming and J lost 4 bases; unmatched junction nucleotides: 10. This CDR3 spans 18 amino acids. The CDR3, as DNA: TGTGCCAGCAGCCAAGATGCGAGCGGGGGCCCCGTCACCGGGGAGCTGTTTTTT. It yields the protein CASSQDASGGPVTGELFF.

The CDR3 DNA is TGTGCCAGTAGTCTGTTGGGGACAGGTCTTACCGGGGAGCTGTTTTTT. Protein: CASSLLGTGLTGELFF. The V gene is TRBV19, the J gene TRBJ2-2, with 8 bases identical to TRBD1. The CDR3 covers 16 residues. Germline trimming cut 5 bases from V and 5 bases from J; bases unmatched to any gene: 10. Germline V lookup: CDR1 LNHDA, CDR2 SQIVND (reference sequence).

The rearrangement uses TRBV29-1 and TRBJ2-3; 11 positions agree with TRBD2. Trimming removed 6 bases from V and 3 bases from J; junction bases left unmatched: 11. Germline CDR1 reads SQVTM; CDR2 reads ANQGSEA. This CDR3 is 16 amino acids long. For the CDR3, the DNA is TGCAGCGTGCGACCTAGCGGGGGGCTTGGAACAGATACGCAGTATTTT. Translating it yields CSVRPSGGLGTDTQYF.

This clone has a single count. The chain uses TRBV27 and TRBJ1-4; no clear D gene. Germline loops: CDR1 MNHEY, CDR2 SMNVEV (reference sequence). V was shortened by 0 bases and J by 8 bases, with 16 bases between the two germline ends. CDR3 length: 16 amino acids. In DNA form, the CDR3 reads TGTGCCAGCAGTTTATCGTTCCAAGCCCCGGAGGAAAAACTGTTTTTT. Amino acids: CASSLSFQAPEEKLFF.